The 21 T cell receptor beta chains below come from one sample, sequenced in a study of T-cell memory formation after mild COVID-19. MiXCR was run by TCRdb on the 5' RACE reads, yielding one entry per CDR3 protein. Here the sample spans approximately 490,000 distinct CDR3 sequences, over 20% being singletons. Sequencing was performed on PBMCs or a T cell subset sorted from them (not recorded which). The receptors were gathered from an adult woman who had mild COVID-19 (a few samples of this study predate the infection). Cell type and time point are not known.

Only one count was recorded for this clonotype. V and J are TRBV29-1 and TRBJ1-1; D unclear. Trimming removed 4 bases at V and 0 bases at J, with 6 bases between. CDR3 length: 12 amino acids. The germline V gene encodes CDR1 SQVTM and CDR2 ANQGSEA. The CDR3 DNA is TGCAGCGTTGTGACGGTGAACACTGAAGCTTTCTTT. It encodes CSVVTVNTEAFF. Using reference TRBV29-1 and TRBJ1-1 for the parts outside the CDR3, the full variable domain is SAVISQKPSRDICQRGTSLTIQCQVDSQVTMMFWYRQQPGQSLTLIATANQGSEATYESGFVIDKFPISRPNLTFSTLTVSNMSPEDSSIYLCSVVTVNTEAFFGQGTRLTVV.

The V gene is TRBV9, the J gene TRBJ2-1; tentative D call: TRBD2 (6 bases). The CDR3 is made up of 14 amino acids. In germline, CDR1 is SGDLS, CDR2 YYNGEE. Trimming took off 4 bases at V and 7 bases at J, with 15 bases between the two ends. The CDR3 loop is CASSPGLLVNEQFF. The CDR3 nucleotides read TGTGCCAGCAGCCCGGGACTCCTCGTGAATGAGCAGTTCTTC.

The gene calls are TRBV6-2 or TRBV6-3 and TRBJ2-7; the D is unclear. This CDR3 spans 16 amino acids. Germline CDR1 MNHEY, CDR2 SVGEGT. V lost 6 bases to trimming and J lost 0 bases, with 18 bases between them. The CDR3 here is CASRPLRRAASYEQYF. The CDR3 DNA is TGTGCCAGCAGGCCCCTCCGACGGGCCGCCTCCTACGAGCAGTACTTC.

This rearrangement joins TRBV7-2 to TRBJ2-3; D gene uncertain. Germline V lookup: CDR1 SGHTA, CDR2 FQGNSA. V was trimmed by 1 base and J by 3 bases, leaving 14 bases between them. The CDR3 has 16 amino acids. The CDR3 loop is CASSLDQGVGTDTQYF. The CDR3, as DNA: TGTGCCAGCAGCTTAGATCAAGGAGTTGGTACAGATACGCAGTATTTT. Complete variable domain (other parts from reference TRBV7-2 and TRBJ2-3): GAGVSQSPSNKVTEKGKDVELRCDPISGHTALYWYRQSLGQGLEFLIYFQGNSAPDKSGLPSDRFSAERTGGSVSTLTIQRTQQEDSAVYLCASSLDQGVGTDTQYFGPGTRLTVL.

This clonotype occurred many times. This rearrangement joins TRBV7-9 to TRBJ2-2; TRBD2 is a possible D gene (6 bases). Trimming pared 5 bases from V and 3 bases from J, leaving 13 bases between. Per germline, CDR1 SEHNR and CDR2 FQNEAQ (reference sequence). CDR3 length: 15 residues. CDR3 sequence reads: CASSAGTAYTGELFF. The DNA for the CDR3 is TGTGCCAGCAGCGCGGGGACGGCCTACACCGGGGAGCTGTTTTTT.

This clonotype was seen a few times. The gene calls are TRBV5-5 and TRBJ2-7; TRBD1 matches at 7 bases. V was pared by 4 bases and J by 3 bases, with 13 bases of the junction left unmatched. From germline, CDR1 is SGHKS and CDR2 YYEKEE (reference sequence). The CDR3 loop spans 16 amino acids. The CDR3 DNA follows: TGTGCCAGCAGCGGCGGACAGGAAAGGGGAGACTACGAGCAGTACTTC. This gives the protein CASSGGQERGDYEQYF.

This clonotype showed up just a few times. This rearrangement joins TRBV20-1 to TRBJ1-4; 11 bases align to TRBD1. After removal of 3 bases from V and 5 bases from J, the junction contained 2 bases not matched to a gene. CDR1 is DFQATT, CDR2 SNEGSKA, per germline (reference sequence). The CDR3 length is 14 residues. The CDR3 protein is CSARGQGENEKLFF. The CDR3 bases are TGCAGTGCTAGGGGACAGGGGGAAAATGAAAAACTGTTTTTT.

This clonotype has more than one count but fewer than ten. V is TRBV5-5 and J is TRBJ2-7; TRBD1 is a possible D gene (6 bases). Trimming removed 0 bases at V and 2 bases at J, with 12 bases between. The CDR3 has 15 residues. Germline assignment: CDR1 SGHKS and CDR2 YYEKEE (reference sequence). In DNA form, the CDR3 reads TGTGCCAGCAGCTTGGCCTTGGGGGACACCTACGAGCAGTACTTC. It specifies CASSLALGDTYEQYF.

The chain links TRBV7-9 to TRBJ2-3, with TRBD1 matching 7 bases. J gave up 3 bases and V 4 bases, and 7 bases lay outside the gene matches. The CDR3 has 15 residues. Germline CDR1 and CDR2: SEHNR and FQNEAQ (reference sequence). Here the CDR3 reads CASSSGQQLTDTQYF. As DNA, the CDR3 is TGTGCCAGCAGCTCGGGACAGCAACTAACAGATACGCAGTATTTT.

This chain joins TRBV7-9 and TRBJ1-5; no definite D call. V gave up 5 bases and J gave up 5 bases, with 10 bases separating them. There are 13 residues in the CDR3. Germline V gene sequence: CDR1 SEHNR, CDR2 FQNEAQ (reference sequence). Here the CDR3 DNA reads TGTGCCAGCAGCCAGTCTCCCTATCAGCCCCAGCATTTT. Translated, it gives CASSQSPYQPQHF.

The chain carries TRBV24-1 and TRBJ2-1, with D perhaps being TRBD1 or TRBD2 (6 bases each). The CDR3 is 15 amino acids. CDR1 is KGHDR, CDR2 SFDVKD, per germline. V was pared by 4 bases and J by 8 bases, with 17 bases between. The CDR3: CATSDFGRGGHEQFF. The CDR3 coding sequence is TGTGCCACCAGTGACTTCGGCAGGGGAGGCCATGAGCAGTTCTTC.

This clonotype appeared a few times. J is TRBJ1-2 and V is TRBV7-2, with D uncertain. V dropped 1 base and J dropped 6 bases, with 15 bases sitting between them. The length of the CDR3 is 15 residues. Germline assignment: CDR1 SGHTA and CDR2 FQGNSA. The CDR3 DNA follows: TGTGCCAGCAGCTTAGATATAGGGAGGGTTGATGGCTACACCTTC. This codes for CASSLDIGRVDGYTF.

The chain carries TRBV12-3 or TRBV12-4 and TRBJ1-2, with 7 bases fitting TRBD1. The length of the CDR3 is 15 residues. J lost 4 bases, V lost 1 base, and 6 bases had no gene match. CDR3 loop: CASSLGQGPAYGYTF. CDR3 in DNA: TGTGCCAGCAGTTTAGGACAGGGCCCTGCCTATGGCTACACCTTC.

This clonotype was picked up a small number of times. The CDR3 protein is CATSRNRGSTKNIQYF. The DNA for the CDR3 is TGTGCCACCAGCAGGAACAGGGGGTCGACCAAAAACATTCAGTACTTC. The chain couples TRBV15 to TRBJ2-4; 8 bases agree with TRBD1. Germline CDR1 and CDR2: LNHNV and YYDKDF (reference sequence). With 3 bases clipped from V and 2 bases from J, the junction kept 6 bases outside the gene matches. This CDR3 region has 16 residues.

This chain uses TRBV30 with TRBJ1-2; a possible D gene is TRBD1 (5 bases). Trimming removed 4 bases at V and 4 bases at J, with 10 bases between. The CDR3 is 12 residues long. Germline CDR1 and CDR2: GTSNPN and SVGIG (reference sequence). This chain's CDR3 is CAWTLGPYGYTF. For the CDR3, the DNA is TGTGCCTGGACTTTGGGGCCCTATGGCTACACCTTC.

Only a few counts were recorded for this clonotype. V is TRBV9 and J is TRBJ2-5; D is unresolved. The CDR3 contains 13 residues. V was pared by 4 bases and J by 7 bases, with 14 bases between. CDR1 is SGDLS and CDR2 is YYNGEE in the germline V gene. In nucleotides, the CDR3 is TGTGCCAGCAGCTTACCGGGCCGAGGGACCCAGTACTTC. As protein: CASSLPGRGTQYF.

This clonotype was counted a few times. The chain joins TRBV7-2 to TRBJ1-5, with D uncertain. The CDR3 spans 12 residues. Germline V gene lookup returns CDR1 SGHTA and CDR2 FQGNSA. The V gene lost 3 bases and the J gene lost 9 bases, with 9 bases spanning the gap. CDR3 bases: TGTGCCAGCAGCTTTCGGGAGCGGCCCCAGCATTTT. It yields the protein CASSFRERPQHF.

This rearrangement joins TRBV19 to TRBJ2-7, with D possibly TRBD2 on 6 matching bases. V was pared by 3 bases and J by 5 bases, with 17 bases between. This CDR3 region has 15 residues. Germline V gene lookup returns CDR1 LNHDA and CDR2 SQIVND (reference sequence). CDR3 nucleotides: TGTGCCAGTAGTATGGCGGGGCAGGCTCTGAACGAGCAGTACTTC. This translates into CASSMAGQALNEQYF.

V usage is TRBV4-1 and J usage is TRBJ2-1, with a weak D call TRBD2 (5 bases). Trimming left V 2 bases short and J 10 bases short, with 6 bases between. Germline CDR1 is MGHRA and CDR2 is YSYEKL. The CDR3 covers 11 residues. As DNA, the CDR3 is TGCGCCAGCAGCCAACGAGGGGAGCAGTTCTTC. Its protein is CASSQRGEQFF.

V usage is TRBV11-3 and J usage is TRBJ1-1, with 7 bases that match TRBD1. The CDR3 runs to 16 residues. Trimming cost V 5 bases and J 0 bases; bases outside gene matches: 9. Germline CDR1 and CDR2: SGHNT and YENEEA. CDR3 bases: TGTGCCAGCAGCCCCTCGTTACAGGGGATGAACACTGAAGCTTTCTTT. Translation: CASSPSLQGMNTEAFF.

The DNA of the CDR3 is TGTGCCAGCAGACCGGGACTAGCTGGAGAGACCCAGTACTTC. The encoded protein is CASRPGLAGETQYF. The chain combines TRBV7-8 with TRBJ2-5; 9 nucleotides match TRBD2. CDR3 length: 14 amino acids. Germline V gene sequence: CDR1 SGHVS, CDR2 FQNEAQ. V was pared by 6 bases and J by 4 bases, with 6 bases of the junction left unmatched.